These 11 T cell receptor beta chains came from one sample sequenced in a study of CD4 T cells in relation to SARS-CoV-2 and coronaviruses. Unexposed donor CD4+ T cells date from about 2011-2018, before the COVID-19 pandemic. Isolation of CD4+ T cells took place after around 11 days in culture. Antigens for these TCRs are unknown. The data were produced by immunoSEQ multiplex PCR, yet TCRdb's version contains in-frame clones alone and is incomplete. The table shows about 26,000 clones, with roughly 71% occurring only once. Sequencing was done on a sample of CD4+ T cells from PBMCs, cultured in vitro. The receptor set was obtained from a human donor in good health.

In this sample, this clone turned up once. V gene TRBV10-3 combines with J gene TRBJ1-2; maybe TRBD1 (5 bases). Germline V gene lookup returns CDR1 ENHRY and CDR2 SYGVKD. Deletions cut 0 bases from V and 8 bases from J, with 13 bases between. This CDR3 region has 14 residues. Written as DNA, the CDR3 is TGTGCCATCAGTGAGTCGAGCAGGGTAGAGGGCTACACCTTC. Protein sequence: CAISESSRVEGYTF.

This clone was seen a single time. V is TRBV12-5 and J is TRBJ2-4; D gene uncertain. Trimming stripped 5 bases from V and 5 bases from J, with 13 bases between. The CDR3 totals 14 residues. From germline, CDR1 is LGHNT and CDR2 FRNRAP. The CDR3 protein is CASGAPRAENIQYF. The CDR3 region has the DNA TGTGCTAGTGGTGCTCCCCGGGCCGAAAACATTCAGTACTTC.

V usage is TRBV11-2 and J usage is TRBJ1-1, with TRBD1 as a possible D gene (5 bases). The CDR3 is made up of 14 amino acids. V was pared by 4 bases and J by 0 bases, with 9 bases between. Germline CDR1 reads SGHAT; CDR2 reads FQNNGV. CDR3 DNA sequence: TGTGCCAGCAGCTCGGGACTTTTGAACACTGAAGCTTTCTTT. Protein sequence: CASSSGLLNTEAFF.

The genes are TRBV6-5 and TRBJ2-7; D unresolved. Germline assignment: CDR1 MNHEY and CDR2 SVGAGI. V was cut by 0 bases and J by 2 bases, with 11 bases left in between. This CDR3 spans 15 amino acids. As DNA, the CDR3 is TGTGCCAGCAGTTACTCGGCGACACTTACCTACGAGCAGTACTTC. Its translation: CASSYSATLTYEQYF.

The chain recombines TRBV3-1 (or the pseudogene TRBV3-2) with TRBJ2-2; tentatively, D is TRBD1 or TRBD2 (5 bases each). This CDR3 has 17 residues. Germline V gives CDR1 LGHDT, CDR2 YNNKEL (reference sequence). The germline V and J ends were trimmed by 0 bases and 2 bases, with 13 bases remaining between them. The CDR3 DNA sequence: TGTGCCAGCAGCCAAGATGCGACGGGGCTTAACACCGGGGAGCTGTTTTTT. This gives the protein CASSQDATGLNTGELFF.

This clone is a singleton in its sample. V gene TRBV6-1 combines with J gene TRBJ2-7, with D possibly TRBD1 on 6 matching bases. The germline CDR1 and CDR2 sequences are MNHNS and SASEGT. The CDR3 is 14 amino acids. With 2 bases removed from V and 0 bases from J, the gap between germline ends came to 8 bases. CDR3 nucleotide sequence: TGTGCCAGCAGTGAACAGGGGAGCTCCTACGAGCAGTACTTC. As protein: CASSEQGSSYEQYF.

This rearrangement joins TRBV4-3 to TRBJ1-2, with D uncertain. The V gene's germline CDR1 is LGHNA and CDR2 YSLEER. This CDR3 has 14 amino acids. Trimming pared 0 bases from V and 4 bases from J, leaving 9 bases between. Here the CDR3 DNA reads TGCGCCAGCAGCCAAGAGAAAGGGCCCTATGGCTACACCTTC. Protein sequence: CASSQEKGPYGYTF.

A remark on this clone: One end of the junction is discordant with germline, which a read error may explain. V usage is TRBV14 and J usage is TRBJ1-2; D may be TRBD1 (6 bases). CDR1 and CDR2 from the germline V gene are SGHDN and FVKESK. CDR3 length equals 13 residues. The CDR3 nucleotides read TGTGCCAGCAGCCAAGCTCAGGGGCGGGGAGCGCTCTTC. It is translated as CASSQAQGRGALF.

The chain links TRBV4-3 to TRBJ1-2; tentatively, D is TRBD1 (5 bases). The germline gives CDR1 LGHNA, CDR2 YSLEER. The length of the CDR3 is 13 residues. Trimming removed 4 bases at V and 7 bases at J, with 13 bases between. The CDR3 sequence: CASSPSLGGGYTF. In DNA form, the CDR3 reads TGCGCCAGCAGCCCGTCTCTCGGGGGTGGCTACACCTTC.

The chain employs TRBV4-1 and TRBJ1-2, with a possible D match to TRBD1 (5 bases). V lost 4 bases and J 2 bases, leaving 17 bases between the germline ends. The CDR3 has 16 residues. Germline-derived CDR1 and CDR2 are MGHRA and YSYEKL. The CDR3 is CASSPAPGGTNYGYTF. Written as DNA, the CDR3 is TGCGCCAGCAGCCCCGCCCCGGGGGGAACGAACTATGGCTACACCTTC.

Written as DNA, the CDR3 is TGCAGCGTTCTGGGACAGCCTACAACAACTAATGAAAAACTGTTTTTT. As protein: CSVLGQPTTTNEKLFF. J is TRBJ1-4 and V is TRBV29-1; TRBD1 aligns across 7 bases. The CDR3 is made up of 16 amino acids. The J segment lost 0 bases and the V segment lost 5 bases, leaving 9 bases of the junction unmatched. The germline gives CDR1 SQVTM, CDR2 ANQGSEA.